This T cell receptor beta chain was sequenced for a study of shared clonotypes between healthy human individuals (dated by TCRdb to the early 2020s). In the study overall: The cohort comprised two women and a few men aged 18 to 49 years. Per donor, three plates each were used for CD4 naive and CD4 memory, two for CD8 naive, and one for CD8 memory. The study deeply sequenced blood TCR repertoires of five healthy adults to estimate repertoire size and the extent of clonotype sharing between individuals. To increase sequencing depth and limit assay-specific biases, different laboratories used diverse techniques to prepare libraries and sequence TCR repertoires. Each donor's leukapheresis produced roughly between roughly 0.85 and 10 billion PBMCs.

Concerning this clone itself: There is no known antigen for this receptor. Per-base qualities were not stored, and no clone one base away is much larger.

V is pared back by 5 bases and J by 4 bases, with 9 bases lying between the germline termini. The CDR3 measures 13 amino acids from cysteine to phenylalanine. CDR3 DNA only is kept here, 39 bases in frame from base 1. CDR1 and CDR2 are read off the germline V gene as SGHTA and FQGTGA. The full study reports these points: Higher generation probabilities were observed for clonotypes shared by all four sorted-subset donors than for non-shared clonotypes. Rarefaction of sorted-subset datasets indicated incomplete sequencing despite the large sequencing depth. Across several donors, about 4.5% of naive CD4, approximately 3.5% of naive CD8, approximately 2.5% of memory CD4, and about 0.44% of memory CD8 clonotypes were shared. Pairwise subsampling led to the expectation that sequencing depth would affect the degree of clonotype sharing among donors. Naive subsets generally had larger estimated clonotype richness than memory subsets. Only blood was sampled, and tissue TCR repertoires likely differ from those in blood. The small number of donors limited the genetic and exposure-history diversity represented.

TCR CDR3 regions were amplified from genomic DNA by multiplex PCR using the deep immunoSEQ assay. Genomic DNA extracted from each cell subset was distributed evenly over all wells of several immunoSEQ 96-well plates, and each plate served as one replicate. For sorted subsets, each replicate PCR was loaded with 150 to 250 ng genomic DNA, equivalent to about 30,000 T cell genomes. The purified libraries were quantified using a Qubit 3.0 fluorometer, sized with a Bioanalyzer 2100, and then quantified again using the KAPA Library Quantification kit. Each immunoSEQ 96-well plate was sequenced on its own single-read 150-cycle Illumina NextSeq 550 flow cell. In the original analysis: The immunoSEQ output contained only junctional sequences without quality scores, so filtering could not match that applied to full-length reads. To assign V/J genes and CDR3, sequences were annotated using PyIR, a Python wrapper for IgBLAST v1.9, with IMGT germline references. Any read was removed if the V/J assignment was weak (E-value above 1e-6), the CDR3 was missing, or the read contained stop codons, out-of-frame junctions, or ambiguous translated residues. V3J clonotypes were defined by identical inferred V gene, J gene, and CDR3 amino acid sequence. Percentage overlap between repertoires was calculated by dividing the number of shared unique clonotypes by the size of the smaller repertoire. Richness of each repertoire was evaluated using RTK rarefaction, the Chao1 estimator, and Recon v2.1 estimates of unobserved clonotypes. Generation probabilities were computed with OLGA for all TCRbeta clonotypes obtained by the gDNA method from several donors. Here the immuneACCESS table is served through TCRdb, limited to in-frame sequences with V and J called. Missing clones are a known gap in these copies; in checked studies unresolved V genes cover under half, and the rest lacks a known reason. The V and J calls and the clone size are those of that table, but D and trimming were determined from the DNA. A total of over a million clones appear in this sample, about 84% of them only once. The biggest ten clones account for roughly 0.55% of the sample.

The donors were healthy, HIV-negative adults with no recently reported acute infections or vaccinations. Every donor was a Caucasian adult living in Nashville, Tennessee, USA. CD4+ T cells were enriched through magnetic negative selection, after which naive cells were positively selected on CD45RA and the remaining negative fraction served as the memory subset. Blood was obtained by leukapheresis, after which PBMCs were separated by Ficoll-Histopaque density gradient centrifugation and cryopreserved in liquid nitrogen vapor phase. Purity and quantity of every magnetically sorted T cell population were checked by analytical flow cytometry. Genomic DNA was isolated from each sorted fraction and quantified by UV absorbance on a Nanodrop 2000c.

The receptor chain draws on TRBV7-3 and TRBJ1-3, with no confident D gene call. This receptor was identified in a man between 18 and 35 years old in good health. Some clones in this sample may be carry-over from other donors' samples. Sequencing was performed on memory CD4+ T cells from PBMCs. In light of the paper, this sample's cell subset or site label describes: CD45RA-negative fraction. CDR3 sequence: CASSPTRGNTIYF. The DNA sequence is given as TGTGCCAGCAGCCCAACCAGAGGAAACACCATATATTTT.